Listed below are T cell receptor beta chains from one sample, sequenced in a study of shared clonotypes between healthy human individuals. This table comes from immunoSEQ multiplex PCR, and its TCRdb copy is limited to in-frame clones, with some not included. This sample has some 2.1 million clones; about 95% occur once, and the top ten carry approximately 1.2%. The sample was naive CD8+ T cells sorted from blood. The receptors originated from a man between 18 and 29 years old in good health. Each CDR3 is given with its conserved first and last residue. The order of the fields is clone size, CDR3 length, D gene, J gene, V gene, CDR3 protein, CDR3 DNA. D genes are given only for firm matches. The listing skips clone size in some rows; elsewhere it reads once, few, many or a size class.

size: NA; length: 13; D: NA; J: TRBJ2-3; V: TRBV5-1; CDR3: CASSPGSRDTQYF; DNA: TGCGCCAGCAGCCCCGGAAGCAGGGATACGCAGTATTTT
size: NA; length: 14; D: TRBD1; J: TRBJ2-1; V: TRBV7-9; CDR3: CASSTWTGTNEQFF; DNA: TGTGCCAGCAGCACTTGGACAGGGACGAATGAGCAGTTCTTC
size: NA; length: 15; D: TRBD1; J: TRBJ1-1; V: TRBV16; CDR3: CATDPGTGQITEAFF; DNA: TGTGCCACCGATCCCGGGACAGGGCAAATCACTGAAGCTTTCTTT
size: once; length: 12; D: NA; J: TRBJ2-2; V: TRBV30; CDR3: CAWSPPTGELFF; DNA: TGTGCCTGGAGTCCACCCACCGGGGAGCTGTTTTTT
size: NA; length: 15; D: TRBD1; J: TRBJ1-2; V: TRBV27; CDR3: CASSLWPGTGNGYTF; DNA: TGTGCCAGCAGTTTATGGCCCGGGACAGGGAACGGCTACACCTTC
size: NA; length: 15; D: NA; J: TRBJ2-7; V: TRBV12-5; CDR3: CASGLVGGAYSEQYF; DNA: TGTGCTAGTGGTTTGGTCGGAGGGGCGTACAGCGAGCAGTACTTC
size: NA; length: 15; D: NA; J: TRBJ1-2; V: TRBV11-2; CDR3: CASSLEPGGANGYTF; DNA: TGTGCCAGCAGCTTAGAGCCCGGAGGGGCTAATGGCTACACCTTC
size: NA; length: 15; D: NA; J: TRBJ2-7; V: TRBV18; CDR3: CASSPEGAGLYEQYF; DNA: TGTGCCAGCTCACCCGAGGGCGCAGGGCTATACGAGCAGTACTTC
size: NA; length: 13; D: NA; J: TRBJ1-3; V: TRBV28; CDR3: CASSTGAGNTIYF; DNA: TGTGCCAGCAGTACCGGGGCTGGAAACACCATATATTTT
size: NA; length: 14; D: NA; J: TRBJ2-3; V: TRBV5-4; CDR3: CASRFPLSTDTQYF; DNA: TGTGCCAGCAGATTCCCCCTTAGCACAGATACGCAGTATTTT
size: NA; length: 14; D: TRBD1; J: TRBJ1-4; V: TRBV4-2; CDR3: CASSQLQGDEKLFF; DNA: TGTGCCAGCAGCCAACTGCAGGGGGATGAAAAACTGTTTTTT
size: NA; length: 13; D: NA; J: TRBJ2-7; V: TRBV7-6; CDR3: CASSLRLGYEQYF; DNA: TGTGCCAGCAGCTTACGGCTTGGGTACGAGCAGTACTTC
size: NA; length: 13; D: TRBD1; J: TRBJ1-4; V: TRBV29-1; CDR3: CSVPGQGGEKLFF; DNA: TGCAGCGTGCCGGGACAGGGCGGTGAAAAACTGTTTTTT
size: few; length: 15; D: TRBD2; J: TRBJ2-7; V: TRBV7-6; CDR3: CASSPGTSGSYEQYF; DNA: TGTGCCAGCAGCCCCGGGACTAGCGGCTCCTACGAGCAGTACTTC
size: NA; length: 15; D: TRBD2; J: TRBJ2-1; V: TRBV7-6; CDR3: CASSPTSGRANEQFF; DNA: TGTGCCAGCAGCCCCACTAGCGGGAGGGCCAATGAGCAGTTCTTC
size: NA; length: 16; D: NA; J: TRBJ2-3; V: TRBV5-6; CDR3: CASSLEGTYFADTQYF; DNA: TGTGCCAGCAGCTTGGAGGGGACGTATTTCGCAGATACGCAGTATTTT
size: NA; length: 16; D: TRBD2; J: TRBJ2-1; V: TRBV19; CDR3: CASSIRLAGDYNEQFF; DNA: TGTGCCAGTAGTATCCGGCTAGCGGGAGACTACAATGAGCAGTTCTTC
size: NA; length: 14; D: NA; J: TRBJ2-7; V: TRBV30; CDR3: CAWSVGAGGDEQYF; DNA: TGTGCCTGGAGTGTAGGGGCAGGGGGGGACGAGCAGTACTTC
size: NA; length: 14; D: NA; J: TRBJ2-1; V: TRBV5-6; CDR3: CASSFRTAPNEQFF; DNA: TGTGCCAGCAGCTTTCGGACGGCGCCCAATGAGCAGTTCTTC
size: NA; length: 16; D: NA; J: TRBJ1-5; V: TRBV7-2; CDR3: CASSWGAGVTNQPQHF; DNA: TGTGCCAGCAGCTGGGGGGCGGGGGTTACCAATCAGCCCCAGCATTTT
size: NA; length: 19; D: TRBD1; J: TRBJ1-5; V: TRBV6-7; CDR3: CASSYSNVRDRVWSQPQHF; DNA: TGTGCCAGCAGTTACTCGAACGTTAGGGACAGGGTTTGGAGTCAGCCCCAGCATTTT
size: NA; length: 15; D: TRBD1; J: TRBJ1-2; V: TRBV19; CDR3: CASSMDIGTGNGYTF; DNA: TGTGCCAGTAGTATGGACATCGGGACAGGGAATGGCTACACCTTC
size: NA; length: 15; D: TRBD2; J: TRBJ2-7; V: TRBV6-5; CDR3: CASSYLAGGIYEQYF; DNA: TGTGCCAGCAGTTACTTAGCGGGAGGTATCTACGAGCAGTACTTC
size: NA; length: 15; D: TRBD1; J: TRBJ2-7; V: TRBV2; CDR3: CASSWGTGGSYEQYF; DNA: TGTGCCAGCAGCTGGGGAACAGGGGGGTCCTACGAGCAGTACTTC
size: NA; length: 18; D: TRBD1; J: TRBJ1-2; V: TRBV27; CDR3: CASSLSGEGRGRDYGYTF; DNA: TGTGCCAGCAGTTTATCGGGGGAGGGCAGGGGGCGCGACTATGGCTACACCTTC
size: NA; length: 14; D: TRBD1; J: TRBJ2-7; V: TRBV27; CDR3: CASSLGTGRYEQYF; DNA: TGTGCCAGCAGTTTGGGGACAGGGAGGTACGAGCAGTACTTC
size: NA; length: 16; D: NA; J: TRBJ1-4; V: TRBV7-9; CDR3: CASSLGESVDWEKLFF; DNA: TGTGCCAGCAGCTTAGGTGAATCCGTGGATTGGGAAAAACTGTTTTTT
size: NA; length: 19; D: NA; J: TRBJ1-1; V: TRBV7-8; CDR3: CASSLAYLKGTFMNTEAFF; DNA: TGTGCCAGCAGCTTAGCTTACTTAAAGGGGACCTTCATGAACACTGAAGCTTTCTTT
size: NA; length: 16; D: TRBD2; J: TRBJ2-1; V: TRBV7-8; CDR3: CASSLAGLAGGFEQFF; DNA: TGTGCCAGCAGCTTAGCGGGACTAGCGGGAGGTTTTGAGCAGTTCTTC
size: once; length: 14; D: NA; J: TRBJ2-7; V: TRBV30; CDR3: CAWGKALGSYEQYF; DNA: TGTGCCTGGGGAAAGGCACTGGGCTCCTACGAGCAGTACTTC
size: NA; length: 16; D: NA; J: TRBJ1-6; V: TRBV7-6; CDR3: CASSLGEATYNSPLHF; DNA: TGTGCCAGCAGCTTAGGAGAGGCAACCTATAATTCACCCCTCCACTTT
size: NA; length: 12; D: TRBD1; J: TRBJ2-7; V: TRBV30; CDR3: CAWDRGSYEQYF; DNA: TGTGCCTGGGACAGGGGATCCTACGAGCAGTACTTC
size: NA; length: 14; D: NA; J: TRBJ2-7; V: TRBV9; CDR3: CASSAAGYFYEQYF; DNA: TGTGCCAGCAGCGCAGCGGGCTACTTCTACGAGCAGTACTTC
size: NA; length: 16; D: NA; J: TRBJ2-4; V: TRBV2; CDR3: CASGFGNQEAKNIQYF; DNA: TGTGCCAGCGGATTCGGGAACCAGGAAGCCAAAAACATTCAGTACTTC
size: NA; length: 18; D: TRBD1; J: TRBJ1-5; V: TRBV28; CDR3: CASRPLVSGGELFQPQHF; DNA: TGTGCCAGCAGACCGTTGGTTTCAGGGGGCGAATTGTTTCAGCCCCAGCATTTT
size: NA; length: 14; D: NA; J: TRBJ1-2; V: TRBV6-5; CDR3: CASSYSEGGYGYTF; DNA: TGTGCCAGCAGTTACTCTGAGGGGGGATATGGCTACACCTTC
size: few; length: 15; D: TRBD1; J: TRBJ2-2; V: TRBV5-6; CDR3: CASSPRAGGTGELFF; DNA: TGTGCCAGCAGCCCTCGGGCAGGGGGCACCGGGGAGCTGTTTTTT
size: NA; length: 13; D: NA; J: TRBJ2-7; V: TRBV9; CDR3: CASSVGETYEQYF; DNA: TGTGCCAGCAGCGTAGGCGAAACCTACGAGCAGTACTTC
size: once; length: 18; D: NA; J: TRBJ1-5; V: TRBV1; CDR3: CTSSPSQEEQGSNQPQHF; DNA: TGCACCAGCAGCCCCTCCCAAGAGGAACAGGGGAGCAATCAGCCCCAGCATTTT
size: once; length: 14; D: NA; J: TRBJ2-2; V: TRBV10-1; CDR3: CASSEPPVSGELFF; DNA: TGCGCCAGCAGTGAGCCTCCAGTGTCCGGGGAGCTGTTTTTT
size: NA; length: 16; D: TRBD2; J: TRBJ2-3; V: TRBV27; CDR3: CASKTHGLAGPDTQYF; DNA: TGTGCCAGCAAAACCCACGGACTAGCGGGACCGGATACGCAGTATTTT
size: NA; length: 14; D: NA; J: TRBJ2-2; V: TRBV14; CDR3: CASDSGDNTGELFF; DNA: TGTGCCAGCGATTCTGGGGATAACACCGGGGAGCTGTTTTTT
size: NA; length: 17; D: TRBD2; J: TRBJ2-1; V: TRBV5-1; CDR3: CASSVGLAGVGYNEQFF; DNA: TGCGCCAGCAGCGTGGGACTAGCGGGAGTAGGCTACAATGAGCAGTTCTTC
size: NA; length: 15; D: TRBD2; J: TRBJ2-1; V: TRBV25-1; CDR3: CASSEPGLARNEQFF; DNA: TGTGCCAGCAGTGAGCCGGGACTAGCCCGGAATGAGCAGTTCTTC
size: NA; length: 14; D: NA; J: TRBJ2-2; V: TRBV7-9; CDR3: CASSPLDGTGELFF; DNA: TGTGCCAGCAGCCCCCTTGACGGCACCGGGGAGCTGTTTTTT
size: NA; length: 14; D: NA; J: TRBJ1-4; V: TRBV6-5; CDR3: CASSQDSSNEKLFF; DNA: TGTGCCAGCAGCCAAGACAGCAGTAATGAAAAACTGTTTTTT
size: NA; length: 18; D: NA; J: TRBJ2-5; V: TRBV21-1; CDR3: CASSKVTDTRDAEKTQYF; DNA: TGTGCCAGCAGCAAAGTAACTGACACCAGGGACGCAGAAAAGACCCAGTACTTC
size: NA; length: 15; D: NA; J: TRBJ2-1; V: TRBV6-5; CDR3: CASRNNPSEANEQFF; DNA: TGTGCCAGCAGAAACAACCCGTCAGAGGCCAATGAGCAGTTCTTC
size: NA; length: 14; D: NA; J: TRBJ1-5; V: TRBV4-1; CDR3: CASSQGGSNQPQHF; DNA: TGCGCCAGCAGCCAAGGTGGCAGTAATCAGCCCCAGCATTTT
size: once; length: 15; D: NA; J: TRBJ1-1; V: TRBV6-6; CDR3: CASSYSGSMNTEAFF; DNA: TGTGCCAGCAGTTACTCGGGGAGCATGAACACTGAAGCTTTCTTT
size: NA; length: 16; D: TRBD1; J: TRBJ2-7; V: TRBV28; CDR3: CASSLRGGAGAYEQYF; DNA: TGTGCCAGCAGTTTAAGAGGGGGCGCAGGGGCTTACGAGCAGTACTTC